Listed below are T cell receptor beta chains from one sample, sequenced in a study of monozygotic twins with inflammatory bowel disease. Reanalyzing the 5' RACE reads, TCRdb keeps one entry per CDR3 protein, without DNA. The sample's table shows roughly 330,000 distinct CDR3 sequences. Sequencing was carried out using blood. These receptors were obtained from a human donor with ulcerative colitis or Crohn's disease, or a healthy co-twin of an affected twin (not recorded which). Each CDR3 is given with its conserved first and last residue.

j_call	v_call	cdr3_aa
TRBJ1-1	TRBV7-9	CASSLMNTEAFF
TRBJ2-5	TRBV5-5	CASSLEAGEVETQYF
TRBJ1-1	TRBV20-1	CSATLGGIGTEAFF
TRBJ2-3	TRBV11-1	CASSLAGAGGVHLTDTQYF
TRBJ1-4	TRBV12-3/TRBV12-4	CASRDREKLFF
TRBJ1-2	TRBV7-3	CASSPGGTGTDNYGYTF
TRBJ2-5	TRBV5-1	CASTPMGGETQYF
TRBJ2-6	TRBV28	CASSLSGSTPSGANVLTF
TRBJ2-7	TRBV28	CASSTTLYEQYF
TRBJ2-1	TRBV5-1	CASSIDRGHNEQFF
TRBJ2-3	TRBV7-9	CASSLGLFTDTQYF
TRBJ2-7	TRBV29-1	CSVESDTDEQYF
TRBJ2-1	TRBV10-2	CTSSESGTVANRYNEQFF
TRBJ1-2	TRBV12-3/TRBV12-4	CASKRQGGYTF
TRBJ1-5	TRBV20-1	CSAIKGGNRQPQHF
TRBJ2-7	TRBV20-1	CSARETSGAYEQYF
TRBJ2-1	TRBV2	CASSLLAGESKQFF
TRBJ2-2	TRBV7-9	CASSQRRLAANTGELFF
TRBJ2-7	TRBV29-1	CSVVSSGSMSYEQYF
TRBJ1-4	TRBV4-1	CASSQIFGEKLFF
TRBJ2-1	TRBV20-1	CSAAADSYNEQFF
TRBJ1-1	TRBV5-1	CASSDGQGSVNTEAFF
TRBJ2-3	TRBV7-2	CASRRTQSTDTQYF
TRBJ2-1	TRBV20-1	CSASRGPNEQFF